The 22 T cell receptor beta chains given below trace back to one sample, sequenced in a study of long-term antiretroviral therapy in people with HIV. Researchers ran immunoSEQ v3.0 at survey level. Libraries were prepared by immunoSEQ multiplex PCR; TCRdb keeps only in-frame clonotypes and omits some of them. The table shows around 25,000 clones, with 80% to 90% occurring only once. The sample here was unsorted PBMCs, taken 1.8 years before starting antiretroviral therapy. Receptors were obtained from a man between 50 and 59 years old with HIV.

The chain couples TRBV7-8 to TRBJ1-1; 8 positions agree with TRBD1. The germline CDR1 and CDR2 sequences are SGHVS and FQNEAQ. The CDR3 contains 14 residues. Trimming removed 5 bases from V and 4 bases from J; junction bases left unmatched: 6. The CDR3 DNA reads TGTGCCAGCAGCAGATCGACAGGGGTCACTGAAGCTTTCTTT. Translating gives CASSRSTGVTEAFF.

The V and J genes are TRBV5-8 and TRBJ2-7, with D perhaps TRBD1 (6 bases). CDR1 SGHTS and CDR2 YDEGEE come from the germline V gene. This CDR3 comprises 13 residues. The V and J ends lost 4 bases and 6 bases respectively, with 14 bases between them. CDR3 sequence: CASSLGQGTEQYF. In DNA, the CDR3 is TGTGCCAGCAGCCTTGGGCAGGGGACCGAGCAGTACTTC.

The V and J genes are TRBV10-3 and TRBJ2-2; D is possibly TRBD2 (7 bases). Germline V gives CDR1 ENHRY, CDR2 SYGVKD. The V end lost 7 bases, the J end lost 2 bases, and 23 bases lay between the germline ends. The CDR3 extends over 18 amino acids. The CDR3 is CAIKESTSRGSNTGELFF. The CDR3 bases are TGTGCCATCAAAGAGTCGACTAGCAGGGGAAGTAACACCGGGGAGCTGTTTTTT.

The chain has TRBV7-2 and TRBJ2-5; 9 nucleotides align to TRBD1. The CDR3 length is 15 residues. The junction had 7 bases not matched to a gene; V was cut back by 4 bases and J by 4 bases. CDR1 SGHTA and CDR2 FQGNSA come from the germline V gene. The CDR3 loop is CASSWGDRARETQYF. CDR3 DNA: TGTGCCAGCAGCTGGGGGGACAGGGCGAGAGAGACCCAGTACTTC. Based on the CDR3 plus reference TRBV7-2 and TRBJ2-5, the full variable domain is GAGVSQSPSNKVTEKGKDVELRCDPISGHTALYWYRQSLGQGLEFLIYFQGNSAPDKSGLPSDRFSAERTGGSVSTLTIQRTQQEDSAVYLCASSWGDRARETQYFGPGTRLLVL.

The rearrangement joins TRBV5-4 to TRBJ2-3; D perhaps matches TRBD2 (5 bases). V was cut by 0 bases and J by 4 bases, with 9 bases left in between. Per germline, CDR1 SGHNT and CDR2 YYREEE (reference sequence). This CDR3 has 14 amino acids. CDR3 amino acids: CASSLELGADTQYF. DNA for the CDR3: TGTGCCAGCAGCTTGGAACTAGGTGCAGATACGCAGTATTTT.

This clone was counted between two and nine times. The DNA of the CDR3 is TGTGCCAGCAGTTCCGGACCATACGGGGGGCGTCAGCCCCAGCATTTT. It translates to CASSSGPYGGRQPQHF. The V and J genes are TRBV2 and TRBJ1-5; D might be TRBD1 (6 bases). The germline V gene encodes CDR1 SNHLY and CDR2 FYNNEI. The CDR3 loop spans 16 amino acids. V was trimmed by 5 bases and J by 6 bases, leaving 20 bases between them.

The chain couples TRBV30 to TRBJ1-5; perhaps TRBD1 as D (6 bases). Trimming pared 3 bases from V and 5 bases from J, leaving 14 bases between. In germline, CDR1 is GTSNPN, CDR2 SVGIG (reference sequence). The CDR3 is 14 residues long. The CDR3 reads CAWSEGRGDQPQHF. The CDR3 region has the DNA TGTGCCTGGAGCGAAGGCAGGGGTGATCAGCCCCAGCATTTT.

The chain has TRBV11-2 and TRBJ2-1; possible D gene TRBD1, 5 bases. Germline values: CDR1 SGHAT, CDR2 FQNNGV. CDR3 length: 12 amino acids. V was cut by 0 bases and J by 8 bases, with 5 bases left in between. CDR3 loop: CASSLEGHEQFF. The DNA of the CDR3 is TGTGCCAGCAGCTTAGAGGGGCATGAGCAGTTCTTC.

This chain uses TRBV7-2 with TRBJ1-1; unclear D gene. The V end was cut by 2 bases, the J end by 0 bases, with 4 bases between. Germline V gene data show CDR1 as SGHTA and CDR2 as FQGNSA. The CDR3 is 13 amino acids. CDR3 sequence (DNA): TGTGCCAGCAGCTTAAGAATGAACACTGAAGCTTTCTTT. Its protein is CASSLRMNTEAFF.

V usage is TRBV29-1 and J usage is TRBJ2-3, with D tentatively TRBD1 or TRBD2 (5 bases each). The CDR3 totals 14 residues. Germline CDR1 is SQVTM and CDR2 is ANQGSEA. The ends were cut back, 0 bases at V and 9 bases at J, with 16 bases in the middle. In DNA form, the CDR3 reads TGCAGCGTTGAAGATATACTCACGGGACGGACGCAGTATTTT. Its translation is CSVEDILTGRTQYF.

This chain links TRBV4-1 with TRBJ2-3; no clear D gene. V was trimmed by 4 bases and J by 10 bases, leaving 15 bases between them. Germline CDR1 MGHRA, CDR2 YSYEKL. The CDR3 has 13 amino acids. The CDR3 DNA reads as TGCGCCAGCAGCCCAACCCCTCTGAGGTCGCAGTATTTT. Its translation is CASSPTPLRSQYF.

This chain joins TRBV6-5 and TRBJ2-1; 9 bases are shared with TRBD1. This CDR3 comprises 16 residues. In germline, CDR1 is MNHEY, CDR2 SVGAGI. V shed 4 bases and J 0 bases; nucleotides not matched to a gene: 4. CDR3 protein: CASSWTGEISYNEQFF. As DNA, the CDR3 is TGTGCCAGCAGTTGGACAGGGGAGATCTCCTACAATGAGCAGTTCTTC.

This chain joins TRBV6-6 and TRBJ2-5; maybe TRBD2 (6 bases). V lost 6 bases, J lost 5 bases, and 16 bases lay in between. Germline values: CDR1 MNHNY, CDR2 SVGAGI (reference sequence). The CDR3 sequence is 14 residues long. The CDR3 DNA follows: TGTGCCAGCAGCCCCGATACTAGCTGGGAGACCCAGTACTTC. It is translated as CASSPDTSWETQYF.

This chain connects TRBV7-9 to TRBJ2-1; 8 nucleotides line up with TRBD1. After removal of 5 bases from V and 1 base from J, the junction contained 7 bases not matched to a gene. CDR1 is SEHNR and CDR2 is FQNEAQ in the germline V gene (reference sequence). CDR3 length: 16 amino acids. This CDR3 is CASSPETGESYNEQFF. The CDR3 bases are TGTGCCAGCAGCCCTGAGACAGGGGAGTCCTACAATGAGCAGTTCTTC.

V and J are TRBV18 and TRBJ1-1; TRBD1 might be the D (5 bases). V shed 6 bases and J shed 3 bases, with 17 bases lying between them. Germline-derived CDR1 and CDR2 are KGHSH and LQKENI. This CDR3 is built from 15 residues. Here the CDR3 reads CASSRTRVTDTEAFF. CDR3 nucleotide sequence: TGTGCCAGCTCGCGTACCAGGGTTACCGACACTGAAGCTTTCTTT.

The CDR3 here is CASSPQALTQYF. In DNA, the CDR3 is TGTGCCAGCAGCCCCCAGGCACTTACGCAGTATTTT. J is TRBJ2-3 and V is TRBV7-2; no clear D. Germline V gives CDR1 SGHTA, CDR2 FQGNSA. CDR3 size: 12 residues. Trimming stripped 5 bases from V and 8 bases from J, with 11 bases between.

The V call is TRBV5-1, the J call TRBJ2-1, with 8 bases that match TRBD1. This CDR3 is 14 amino acids long. V was pared by 2 bases and J by 8 bases, with 6 bases of the junction left unmatched. Looked up from germline, CDR1 is SGHRS and CDR2 is YFSETQ. CDR3: CASSLQGGQDEQFF. The CDR3 DNA is TGCGCCAGCAGCTTACAGGGGGGTCAAGATGAGCAGTTCTTC.

The V call is TRBV15, the J call TRBJ2-2, with a tentative D call TRBD1 (5 bases). Germline loops: CDR1 LNHNV, CDR2 YYDKDF (reference sequence). CDR3 size: 15 residues. Trimming took 4 bases from V and 2 from J, leaving 11 bases between them. CDR3 bases: TGTGCCACCAGCAACAGGCAGGGAAACACCGGGGAGCTGTTTTTT. This translates into CATSNRQGNTGELFF.

CDR3 sequence (DNA): TGTGCCAGCAGCCAGCCCCAGCATTTT. This sequence encodes CASSQPQHF. The J gene is TRBJ1-5, the V gene TRBV28, with D unresolved. Trimming cost V 6 bases and J 7 bases, with 1 base left between them. The V gene's germline CDR1 is MDHEN and CDR2 SYDVKM. The CDR3 is 9 amino acids.

The J gene is TRBJ2-5, the V gene TRBV9, with D tentatively TRBD1 (6 bases). The germline CDR1 and CDR2 sequences are SGDLS and YYNGEE. This CDR3 has 15 amino acids. The V and J ends lost 3 bases and 5 bases respectively, with 17 bases between them. The CDR3 nucleotides read TGTGCCAGCAGCGCACAGGGTGCTATCTGGGAGACCCAGTACTTC. Protein: CASSAQGAIWETQYF.

The gene calls are TRBV28 and TRBJ2-7; D not certain. Germline V CDR1 and CDR2: MDHEN, SYDVKM. V was cut by 5 bases and J by 6 bases, with 8 bases left in between. There are 11 residues in the CDR3. The CDR3 is CASSPWAEQYF. The DNA for the CDR3 is TGTGCCAGCAGTCCCTGGGCCGAGCAGTACTTC.

This clone was observed a handful of times. V usage is TRBV19 and J usage is TRBJ2-1; 12 bases align to TRBD2. This CDR3 has 16 residues. Germline trimming cut 6 bases from V and 7 bases from J; bases unmatched to any gene: 10. Per germline, CDR1 LNHDA and CDR2 SQIVND (reference sequence). The CDR3 coding sequence is TGTGCCAGTAGACCTGGTACTAGCGGGAGGATGAATGAGCAGTTCTTC. This codes for CASRPGTSGRMNEQFF.